This T cell receptor beta chain derives from a study of spatial heterogeneity in lung cancer. Study in general: Strongly correlated with TCR transcript counts in tumor regions was a T cell module score, which was a transcriptional module score calculated from matched bulk RNA-seq. The mean occurrence of each unique TCR and UMI combination in raw reads exceeded 8.5. Whole-study findings and limits: Counts of expanded alpha and beta TCRs within tumors tracked the tumor nonsynonymous mutation count.

Sample time point: sample taken at primary tumor resection. CDR3 size: 12 residues. Trimming shortened V by 6 bases and J by 4 bases, and 9 bases separated the two germline ends. Single TCR cDNA molecules each had their own unique molecular identifier. Each CDR3 protein is one row after TCRdb ran MiXCR on the 5' RACE reads. The sample has approximately 1,900 distinct CDR3 sequences, approximately 2.6% seen once. Sample share makes this clonotype medium-sized. Its matching antigen is unknown. The source material was lung tumor tissue, sampled at surgery. The clonotype was recovered from a male donor with early-stage non-small cell lung cancer. The V gene is TRBV12-3 or TRBV12-4, the J gene TRBJ1-2; D remains ambiguous. The CDR3 DNA is TGTGCCAGCAGCGATTCCCTCTATGGCTACACCTTC. It yields the protein CASSDSLYGYTF.